These T cell receptor beta chains were read from a single sample in a study of blood T cell repertoires in COVID-19. TCRdb's table, derived via immunoSEQ multiplex PCR, lists solely in-frame clones and lacks some. The sample has 40,000 to 55,000 clones, roughly 90% seen once. Sequencing input: peripheral blood. These receptors came from a human donor in a cohort sampled during active COVID-19. Both conserved end residues are part of each CDR3. The D gene is left open where the match is weak. Clone sizes are given selectively: once, few, many, or a class where the clone is expanded.

TRBV5-4,TRBD1,TRBJ1-6,NA,CASSGQGIGYNSPLHF,TGTGCCAGCAGCGGACAGGGGATCGGGTATAATTCACCCCTCCACTTT
TRBV10-3,NA,TRBJ2-6,NA,CATETQNSGANVLTF,TGTGCCACCGAGACACAAAACTCTGGGGCCAACGTCCTGACTTTC
TRBV21-1,NA,TRBJ1-1,NA,CASSTGANTEAFF,TGTGCCAGCAGCACAGGGGCGAACACTGAAGCTTTCTTT
TRBV7-9,NA,TRBJ2-7,NA,CASSFTAATYEQYF,TGTGCCAGCAGCTTCACGGCAGCGACCTACGAGCAGTACTTC
TRBV12-3/TRBV12-4,TRBD1,TRBJ2-5,NA,CASGRGQETQYF,TGTGCCAGCGGCAGGGGGCAAGAGACCCAGTACTTC
TRBV5-5,NA,TRBJ1-4,NA,CASSFQTGPNEKLFF,TGTGCCAGCAGCTTCCAGACAGGTCCTAATGAAAAACTGTTTTTT
TRBV15,TRBD1,TRBJ1-4,NA,CATSRWTGPGNEKLFF,TGTGCCACCAGCAGGTGGACAGGTCCGGGTAATGAAAAACTGTTTTTT
TRBV6-2/TRBV6-3,TRBD2,TRBJ2-1,NA,CASSHWSGGGSYNEQFF,TGTGCCAGCAGTCACTGGAGCGGGGGGGGTTCCTACAATGAGCAGTTCTTC
TRBV18,NA,TRBJ2-2,NA,CASSPWGQATGELFF,TGTGCCAGCTCGCCCTGGGGGCAGGCCACCGGGGAGCTGTTTTTT
TRBV4-3,NA,TRBJ2-4,NA,CASSQNGLNKNIQYF,TGCGCCAGCAGCCAAAACGGTCTTAACAAAAACATTCAGTACTTC
TRBV9,TRBD1,TRBJ2-3,NA,CASSEGATTDTQYF,TGTGCCAGCAGCGAGGGGGCCACCACAGATACGCAGTATTTT
TRBV6-2/TRBV6-3,NA,TRBJ1-2,NA,CASSYEDPIYGYTF,TGTGCCAGCAGTTACGAGGATCCCATCTATGGCTACACCTTC
TRBV7-3,NA,TRBJ1-3,NA,CASSPVASSGNTIYF,TGTGCCAGCAGCCCCGTGGCCAGCTCTGGAAACACCATATATTTT
TRBV5-1,TRBD1,TRBJ1-4,NA,CASSNFPGQGNEKLFF,TGCGCCAGCAGCAACTTCCCGGGACAGGGGAATGAAAAACTGTTTTTT
TRBV6-4,TRBD1,TRBJ1-2,NA,CASSDRAGGVHGYTF,TGTGCCAGCAGTGACCGGGCAGGGGGCGTCCATGGCTACACCTTC
TRBV7-9,TRBD1,TRBJ1-1,NA,CASSFGQGFTEAFF,TGTGCCAGCAGCTTTGGACAGGGTTTTACTGAAGCTTTCTTT
TRBV7-9,TRBD1,TRBJ1-6,NA,CASSTSPTGNSPLHF,TGTGCCAGCAGCACCTCCCCGACAGGGAATTCACCCCTCCACTTT
TRBV15,NA,TRBJ2-5,NA,CATSRDQGRETQYF,TGTGCCACCAGCAGAGACCAGGGTAGGGAGACCCAGTACTTC
TRBV5-1,TRBD1,TRBJ2-3,NA,CASSLWAQGVTDTQYF,TGCGCCAGCAGCTTGTGGGCACAGGGGGTCACAGATACGCAGTATTTT
TRBV7-2,NA,TRBJ1-6,once,CASSQPVQGSNSPLHF,TGTGCCAGCAGCCAACCGGTACAGGGAAGTAACTCACCCCTCCACTTT
TRBV19,TRBD1,TRBJ1-1,NA,CASSSQQGVEAFF,TGTGCCAGTAGTAGTCAACAGGGGGTTGAAGCTTTCTTT
TRBV7-9,TRBD1,TRBJ1-2,NA,CASSQTTGNYGYTF,TGTGCCAGCAGCCAAACGACAGGGAACTATGGCTACACCTTC
TRBV19,NA,TRBJ1-2,few,CASSNTGNYGYTF,TGTGCCAGTAGTAATACAGGAAACTATGGCTACACCTTC
TRBV9,TRBD1,TRBJ1-5,NA,CASSVGGGGQPQHF,TGTGCCAGCAGCGTAGGAGGGGGCGGTCAGCCCCAGCATTTT
TRBV5-1,NA,TRBJ2-3,NA,CASRAVTGKDTQYF,TGCGCCAGCAGAGCTGTAACAGGGAAGGATACGCAGTATTTT
TRBV11-3,NA,TRBJ2-6,NA,CASSSRYDSSGANVLTF,TGTGCCAGCAGCTCACGATATGACAGCTCTGGGGCCAACGTCCTGACTTTC
TRBV9,TRBD1,TRBJ1-6,NA,CASSVRDSIPNSPLHF,TGTGCCAGCAGCGTCCGGGACAGCATACCTAATTCACCCCTCCACTTT